This T cell receptor (beta chain) was identified during a study of blood T cell repertoires in COVID-19. Whole-study context: Acute and convalescent COVID-19 samples came from the United States, Italy and Spain. PBMCs, B-cell-depleted T cells, or T cells provided the cDNA or gDNA that made up the material.

TCRdb keeps only in-frame clones here, not all; method: immunoSEQ multiplex PCR. The repertoire consists of fewer than 350,000 clones, with 75% to 90% occurring once and the leading ten covering about an eighth. While infection was still active, Seattle patients were enrolled and then followed longitudinally. CDR1 is MDHEN, CDR2 SYDVKM, per germline. V was shortened by 5 bases and J by 2 bases, with 4 bases between the two germline ends. This CDR3 spans 11 amino acids. Sequenced material: peripheral blood. The chain carries TRBV28 and TRBJ2-7; D gene unclear. The TCR was taken from a woman between 65 and 79 years old with COVID-19, enrolled during active disease. DNA of the CDR3: TGTGCCAGCAGTCTAACCTACGAGCAGTACTTC. Translation: CASSLTYEQYF.